What follows describes a single T cell receptor (beta chain). The method was immunoSEQ multiplex PCR; TCRdb's version includes in-frame clones alone and lacks a portion of them. Of approximately 350,000 clones in the sample, around 91% were seen once. This entry comes from a study of blood T cell repertoires in COVID-19. The CDR3 length is 13 residues. Germline V gene data show CDR1 as SGHTA and CDR2 as FQGNSA. Trimming stripped 9 bases from V and 5 bases from J, with 14 bases between. The chain couples TRBV7-2 to TRBJ2-1; a weak D match, TRBD2 (5 bases). Source material: peripheral blood. The sequence came from a young woman who had recovered from COVID-19. The CDR3 region is CASRSGHDNEQFF. CDR3 DNA sequence: TGTGCCAGTCGGAGCGGCCATGACAATGAGCAGTTCTTC. Variable domain in full (rest from reference TRBV7-2 and TRBJ2-1): GAGVSQSPSNKVTEKGKDVELRCDPISGHTALYWYRQSLGQGLEFLIYFQGNSAPDKSGLPSDRFSAERTGGSVSTLTIQRTQQEDSAVYLCASRSGHDNEQFFGPGTRLTVL.